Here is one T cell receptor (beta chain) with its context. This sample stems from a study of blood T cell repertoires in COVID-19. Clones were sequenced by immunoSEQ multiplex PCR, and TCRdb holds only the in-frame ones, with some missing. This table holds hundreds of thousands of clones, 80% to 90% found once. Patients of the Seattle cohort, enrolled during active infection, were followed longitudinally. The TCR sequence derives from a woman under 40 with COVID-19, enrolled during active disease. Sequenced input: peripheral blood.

CDR3 region: CAPGASGVTDTQYF. The CDR3 DNA follows: TGTGCCCCGGGGGCTAGCGGGGTCACAGATACGCAGTATTTT. The V call is TRBV10-3, the J call TRBJ2-3; TRBD2 aligns across 9 bases. V dropped 11 bases and J dropped 2; count of bases not matched to a gene: 8. Germline CDR1 ENHRY, CDR2 SYGVKD. This CDR3 is 14 amino acids long.